This T cell receptor beta chain was captured in a study of control samples from healthy donors and cancer patients. V was clipped by 7 bases and J by 5 bases; unmatched bases: 8. The CDR3 has 15 amino acids. Germline V CDR1 and CDR2: SNHLY, FYNNEI. Some clones are missing from TCRdb's copy, which holds only in-frame ones; the method was immunoSEQ multiplex PCR. The table has about 120,000 clones, about 88% seen once; the top ten hold over 2%. This clone was seen just once. This sequence joins TRBV2 and TRBJ2-5, with 12 bases aligning to TRBD1. Sequenced sample: blood. The TCR sequence derives from a woman aged 65 to 85 in good health. CDR3 region: CASKSRDRGQETQYF. The CDR3, as DNA: TGTGCCAGCAAGTCCCGGGACAGGGGGCAGGAGACCCAGTACTTC.